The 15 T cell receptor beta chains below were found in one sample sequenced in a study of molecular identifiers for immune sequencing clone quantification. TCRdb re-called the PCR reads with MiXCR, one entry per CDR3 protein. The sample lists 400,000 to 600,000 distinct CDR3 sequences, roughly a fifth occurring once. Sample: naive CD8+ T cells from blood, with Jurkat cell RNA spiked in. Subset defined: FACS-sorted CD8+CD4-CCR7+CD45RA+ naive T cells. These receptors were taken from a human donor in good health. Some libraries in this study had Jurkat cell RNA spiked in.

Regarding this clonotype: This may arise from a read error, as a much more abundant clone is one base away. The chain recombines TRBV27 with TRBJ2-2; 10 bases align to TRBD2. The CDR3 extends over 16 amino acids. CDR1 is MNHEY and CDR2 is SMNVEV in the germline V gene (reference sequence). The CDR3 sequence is CASGVAGGRGTGELLF. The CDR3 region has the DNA TGTGCCAGCGGAGTAGCGGGAGGCCGAGGCACCGGGGAGCTGCTTTTT.

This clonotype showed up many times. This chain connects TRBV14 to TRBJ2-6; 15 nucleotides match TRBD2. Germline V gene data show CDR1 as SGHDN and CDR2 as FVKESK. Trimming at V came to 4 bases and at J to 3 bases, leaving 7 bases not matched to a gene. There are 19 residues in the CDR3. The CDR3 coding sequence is TGTGCCAGCAGCCCCTGGACTAGCGGGAGGGCCCTTGGGGCCAACGTCCTGACTTTC. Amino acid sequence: CASSPWTSGRALGANVLTF.

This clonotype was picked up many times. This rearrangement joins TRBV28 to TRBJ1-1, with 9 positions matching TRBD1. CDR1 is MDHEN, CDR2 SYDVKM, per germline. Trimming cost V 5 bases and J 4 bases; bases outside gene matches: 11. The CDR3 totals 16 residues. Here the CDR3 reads CASSPPGQGGGTEAFF. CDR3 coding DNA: TGTGCCAGCAGTCCTCCGGGACAGGGAGGGGGCACTGAAGCTTTCTTT.

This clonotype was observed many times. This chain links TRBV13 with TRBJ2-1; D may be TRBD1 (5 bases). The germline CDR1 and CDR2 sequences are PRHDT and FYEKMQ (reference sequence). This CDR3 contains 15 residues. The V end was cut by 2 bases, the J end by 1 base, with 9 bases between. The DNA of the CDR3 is TGTGCCAGCAGCTTACAGGGCCCATCCTACAATGAGCAGTTCTTC. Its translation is CASSLQGPSYNEQFF.

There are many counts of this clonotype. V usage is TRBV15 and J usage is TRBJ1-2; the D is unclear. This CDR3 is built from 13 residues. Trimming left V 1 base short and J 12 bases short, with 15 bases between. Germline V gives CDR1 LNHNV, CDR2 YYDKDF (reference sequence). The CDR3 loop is CATSRVTHEANTF. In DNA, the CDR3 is TGTGCCACCAGCAGAGTCACCCATGAGGCCAACACCTTC.

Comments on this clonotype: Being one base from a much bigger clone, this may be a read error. The CDR3 loop is CASSNLARNTEAFF. In DNA, the CDR3 is TGTGCCAGCAGCAACCTTGCCCGGAACACTGAAGCTTTCTTT. The chain carries TRBV5-3 and TRBJ1-1; D is unresolved. TRBV5-3 is filed as an ORF, its function uncertain. The CDR3 runs 14 residues. The V end lost 8 bases, the J end lost 1 base, and 15 bases lay between the germline ends.

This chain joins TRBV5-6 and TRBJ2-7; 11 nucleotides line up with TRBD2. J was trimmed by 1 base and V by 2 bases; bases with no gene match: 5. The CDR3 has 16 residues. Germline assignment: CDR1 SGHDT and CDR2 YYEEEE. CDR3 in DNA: TGTGCCAGCAGCTTCACTAGCGGGGGAGAGTCCTACGAGCAGTACTTC. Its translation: CASSFTSGGESYEQYF.

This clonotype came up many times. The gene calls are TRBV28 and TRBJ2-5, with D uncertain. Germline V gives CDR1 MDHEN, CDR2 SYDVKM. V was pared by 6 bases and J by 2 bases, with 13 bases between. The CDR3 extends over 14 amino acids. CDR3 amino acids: CASRDGYLQETQYF. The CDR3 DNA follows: TGTGCCAGCAGAGACGGATACCTGCAAGAGACCCAGTACTTC. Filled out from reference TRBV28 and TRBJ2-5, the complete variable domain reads DVKVTQSSRYLVKRTGEKVFLECVQDMDHENMFWYRQDPGLGLRLIYFSYDVKMKEKGDIPEGYSVSREKKERFSLILESASTNQTSMYLCASRDGYLQETQYFGPGTRLLVL.

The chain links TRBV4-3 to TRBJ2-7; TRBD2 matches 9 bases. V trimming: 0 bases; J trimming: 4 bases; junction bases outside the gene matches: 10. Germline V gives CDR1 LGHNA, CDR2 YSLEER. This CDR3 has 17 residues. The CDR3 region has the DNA TGCGCCAGCAGCCAAGATATAAGTGCGGGAGGGCCGTACGAGCAGTACTTC. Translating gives CASSQDISAGGPYEQYF.

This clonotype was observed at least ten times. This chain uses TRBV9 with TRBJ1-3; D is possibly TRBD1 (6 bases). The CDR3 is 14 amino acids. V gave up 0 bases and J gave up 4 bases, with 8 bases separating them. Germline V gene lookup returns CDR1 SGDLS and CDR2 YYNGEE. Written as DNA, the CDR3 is TGTGCCAGCAGCGTAGGGGGGCTCGGAAACACCATATATTTT. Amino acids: CASSVGGLGNTIYF.

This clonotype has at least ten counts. CDR3 region: CASSVEDTGELFF. CDR3 coding DNA: TGTGCCAGCAGCGTAGAAGACACCGGGGAGCTGTTTTTT. The rearrangement uses TRBV9 and TRBJ2-2; no clear D. The V gene lost 0 bases and the J gene lost 3 bases, with 3 bases spanning the gap. This CDR3 region has 13 residues. The V gene's germline CDR1 is SGDLS and CDR2 YYNGEE.

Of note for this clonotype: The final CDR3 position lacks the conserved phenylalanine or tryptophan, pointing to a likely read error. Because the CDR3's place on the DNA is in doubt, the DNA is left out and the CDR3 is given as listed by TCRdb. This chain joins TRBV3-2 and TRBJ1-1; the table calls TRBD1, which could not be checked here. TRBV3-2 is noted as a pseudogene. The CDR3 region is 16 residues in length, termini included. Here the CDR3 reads CASSQEGGPGDTEAFS.

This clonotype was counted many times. CDR3: CASSLTGPVSSYEQYF. The CDR3 DNA follows: TGTGCCAGCAGCTTGACAGGCCCAGTGAGCTCCTACGAGCAGTACTTC. V usage is TRBV5-4 and J usage is TRBJ2-7; tentatively, D is TRBD1 (5 bases). Trimming took 1 base from V and 0 from J, leaving 14 bases between them. Germline-derived CDR1 and CDR2 are SGHNT and YYREEE (reference sequence). This CDR3 has 16 amino acids. Based on the CDR3 plus reference TRBV5-4 and TRBJ2-7, the full variable domain is ETGVTQSPTHLIKTRGQQVTLRCSSQSGHNTVSWYQQALGQGPQFIFQYYREEENGRGNFPPRFSGLQFPNYSSELNVNALELDDSALYLCASSLTGPVSSYEQYFGPGTRLTVT.

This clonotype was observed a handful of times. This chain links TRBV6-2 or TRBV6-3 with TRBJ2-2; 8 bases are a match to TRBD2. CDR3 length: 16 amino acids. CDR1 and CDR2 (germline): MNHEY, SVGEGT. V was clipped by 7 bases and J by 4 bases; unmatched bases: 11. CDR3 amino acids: CASIPIGRESTGELFF. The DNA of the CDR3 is TGTGCCAGCATTCCTATCGGGAGGGAGAGCACCGGGGAGCTGTTTTTT.

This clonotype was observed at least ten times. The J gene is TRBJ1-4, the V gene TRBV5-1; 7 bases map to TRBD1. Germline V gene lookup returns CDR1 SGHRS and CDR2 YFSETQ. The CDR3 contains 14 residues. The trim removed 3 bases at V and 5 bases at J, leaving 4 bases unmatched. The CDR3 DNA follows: TGCGCCAGCAGCTACAGGGGATTCAATGAAAAACTGTTTTTT. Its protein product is CASSYRGFNEKLFF. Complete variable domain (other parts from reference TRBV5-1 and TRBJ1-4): KAGVTQTPRYLIKTRGQQVTLSCSPISGHRSVSWYQQTPGQGLQFLFEYFSETQRNKGNFPGRFSGRQFSNSRSEMNVSTLELGDSALYLCASSYRGFNEKLFFGSGTQLSVL.